This T cell receptor beta chain was profiled in a study of cytotoxic CD8 clonotypes in ibrutinib-treated CLL. Using immunoSEQ multiplex PCR, the repertoire was profiled, and TCRdb retains in-frame clones only, with some absent. The sample contains 150,000 or so clones, approximately 85% of which appear only once. Per germline, CDR1 MNHEY and CDR2 SMNVEV (reference sequence). The CDR3 runs 13 residues. V was trimmed by 3 bases and J by 4 bases, leaving 7 bases between them. The sequences come from PBMCs, collected after 24 months of ibrutinib treatment. This sequence originates from a human donor with chronic lymphocytic leukemia. V is TRBV27 and J is TRBJ1-5, with unresolved D. The CDR3 DNA follows: TGTGCCAGCAGTTTGAGAGAGAATCAGCCCCAGCATTTT. Its translation: CASSLRENQPQHF.